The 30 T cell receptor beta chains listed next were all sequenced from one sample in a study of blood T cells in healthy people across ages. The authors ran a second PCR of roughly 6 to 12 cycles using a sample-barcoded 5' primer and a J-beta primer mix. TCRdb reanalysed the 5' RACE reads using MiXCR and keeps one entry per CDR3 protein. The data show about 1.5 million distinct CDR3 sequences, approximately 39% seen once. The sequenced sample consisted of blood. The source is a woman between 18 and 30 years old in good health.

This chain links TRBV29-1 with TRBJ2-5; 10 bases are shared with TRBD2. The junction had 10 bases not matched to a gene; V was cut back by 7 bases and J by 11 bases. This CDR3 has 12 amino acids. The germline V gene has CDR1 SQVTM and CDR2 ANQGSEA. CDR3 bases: TGCAGCGCACGGACTAGCGGCTTAGAGCAGTACTTC. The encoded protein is CSARTSGLEQYF.

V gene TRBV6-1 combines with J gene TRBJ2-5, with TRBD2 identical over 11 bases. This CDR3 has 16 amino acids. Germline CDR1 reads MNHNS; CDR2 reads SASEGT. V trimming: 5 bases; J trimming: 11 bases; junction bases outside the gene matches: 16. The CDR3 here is CASSQIAGGGNNEQYF. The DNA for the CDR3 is TGTGCCAGCAGTCAGATAGCGGGAGGGGGAAACAATGAGCAGTACTTC.

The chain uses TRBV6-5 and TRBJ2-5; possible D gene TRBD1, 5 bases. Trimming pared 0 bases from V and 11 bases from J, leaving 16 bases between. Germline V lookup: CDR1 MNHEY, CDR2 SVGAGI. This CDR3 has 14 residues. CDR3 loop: CASSYSPNQGEQYF. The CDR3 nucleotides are TGTGCCAGCAGTTACTCTCCGAATCAGGGTGAGCAGTACTTC.

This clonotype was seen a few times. The CDR3 here is CASSQSDGGYEQYF. Here the CDR3 DNA reads TGTGCCAGCAGCCAATCCGACGGGGGCTACGAGCAGTACTTC. The V call is TRBV9, the J call TRBJ2-7; perhaps TRBD2 as D (6 bases). This CDR3 region has 14 residues. The germline V gene encodes CDR1 SGDLS and CDR2 YYNGEE. V lost 4 bases and J lost 3, with 14 bases in between.

The CDR3 protein is CASSGSRSQSYEQYF. The CDR3 nucleotides read TGTGCCAGCAGCGGCAGCCGGTCACAAAGCTACGAGCAGTACTTC. V and J are TRBV7-2 and TRBJ2-7; unclear D gene. V gave up 5 bases and J gave up 3 bases, with 17 bases separating them. The CDR3 is 15 amino acids. Germline V gives CDR1 SGHTA, CDR2 FQGNSA.

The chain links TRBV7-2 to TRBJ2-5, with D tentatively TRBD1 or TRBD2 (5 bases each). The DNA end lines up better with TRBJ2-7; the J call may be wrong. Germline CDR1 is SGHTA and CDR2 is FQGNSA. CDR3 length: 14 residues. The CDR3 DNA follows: TGTGCCAGCAGCTTAGGGGACGCAGGCTACGAGCAGTACTTC. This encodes CASSLGDAGYEQYF.

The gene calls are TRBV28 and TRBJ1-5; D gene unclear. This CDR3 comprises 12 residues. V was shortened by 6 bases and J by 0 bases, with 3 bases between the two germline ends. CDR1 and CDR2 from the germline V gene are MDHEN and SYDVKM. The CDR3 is CASRPSNQPQHF. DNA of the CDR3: TGTGCCAGCAGACCTAGCAATCAGCCCCAGCATTTT.

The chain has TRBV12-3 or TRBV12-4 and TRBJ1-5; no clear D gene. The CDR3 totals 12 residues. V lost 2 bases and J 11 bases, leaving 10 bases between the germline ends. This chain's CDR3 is CASSLTGLAQHF. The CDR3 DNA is TGTGCCAGCAGTTTAACCGGCCTGGCCCAGCATTTT.

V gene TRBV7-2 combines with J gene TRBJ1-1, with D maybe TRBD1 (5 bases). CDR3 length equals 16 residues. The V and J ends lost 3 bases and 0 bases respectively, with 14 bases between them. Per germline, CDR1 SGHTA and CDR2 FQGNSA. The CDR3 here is CASSLMSTGLNTEAFF. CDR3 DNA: TGTGCCAGCAGCTTGATGAGTACAGGATTGAACACTGAAGCTTTCTTT.

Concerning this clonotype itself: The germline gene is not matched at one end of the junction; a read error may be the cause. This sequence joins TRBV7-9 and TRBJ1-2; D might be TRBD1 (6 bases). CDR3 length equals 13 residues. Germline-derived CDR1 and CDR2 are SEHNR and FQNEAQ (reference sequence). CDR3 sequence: CASSLGGVGGYTF. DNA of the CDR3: TGTGCCAGCAGTTTAGGGGGTGTAGGTGGCTACACCTTC.

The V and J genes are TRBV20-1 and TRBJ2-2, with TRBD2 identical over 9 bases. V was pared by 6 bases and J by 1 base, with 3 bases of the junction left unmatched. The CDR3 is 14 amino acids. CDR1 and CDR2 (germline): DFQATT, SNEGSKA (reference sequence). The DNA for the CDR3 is TGCAGTGCCGGTAGCGGGGGGAACACCGGGGAGCTGTTTTTT. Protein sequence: CSAGSGGNTGELFF.

The CDR3 sequence: CASSPVLNQPQHF. DNA for the CDR3: TGTGCCTCCAGCCCAGTGCTTAATCAGCCCCAGCATTTT. V gene TRBV28 combines with J gene TRBJ1-5; D gene unclear. The germline V and J ends were trimmed by 11 bases and 4 bases, with 15 bases remaining between them. Germline-derived CDR1 and CDR2 are MDHEN and SYDVKM. CDR3 length: 13 amino acids.

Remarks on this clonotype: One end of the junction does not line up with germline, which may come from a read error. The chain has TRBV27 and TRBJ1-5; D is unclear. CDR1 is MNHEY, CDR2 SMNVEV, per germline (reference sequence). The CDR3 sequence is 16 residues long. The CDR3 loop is CASSSAVADSNQSQHF. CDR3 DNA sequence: TGTGCCAGCAGTTCGGCTGTCGCAGATAGCAATCAGTCCCAGCATTTT.

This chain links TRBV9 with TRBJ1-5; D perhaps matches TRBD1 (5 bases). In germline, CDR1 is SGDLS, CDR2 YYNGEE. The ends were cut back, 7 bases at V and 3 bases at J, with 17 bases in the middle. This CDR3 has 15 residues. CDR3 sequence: CASVEGRGANQPQHF. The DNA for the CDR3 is TGTGCCAGCGTCGAAGGGCGCGGGGCCAATCAGCCCCAGCATTTT. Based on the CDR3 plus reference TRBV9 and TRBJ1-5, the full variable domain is DSGVTQTPKHLITATGQRVTLRCSPRSGDLSVYWYQQSLDQGLQFLIQYYNGEERAKGNILERFSAQQFPDLHSELNLSSLELGDSALYFCASVEGRGANQPQHFGDGTRLSIL.

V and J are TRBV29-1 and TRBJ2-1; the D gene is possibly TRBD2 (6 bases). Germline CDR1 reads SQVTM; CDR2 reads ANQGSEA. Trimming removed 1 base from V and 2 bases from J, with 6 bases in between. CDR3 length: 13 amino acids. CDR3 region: CSVEAGAYNEQFF. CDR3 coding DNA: TGCAGCGTTGAAGCGGGAGCCTACAATGAGCAGTTCTTC.

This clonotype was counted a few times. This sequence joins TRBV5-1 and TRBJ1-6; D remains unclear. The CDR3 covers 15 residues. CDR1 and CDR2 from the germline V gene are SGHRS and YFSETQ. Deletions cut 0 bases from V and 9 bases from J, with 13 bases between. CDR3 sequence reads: CASSLGAGPASPLHF. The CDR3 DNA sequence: TGCGCCAGCAGCTTGGGGGCAGGCCCAGCTTCACCCCTCCACTTT. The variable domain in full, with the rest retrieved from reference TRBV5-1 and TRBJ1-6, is KAGVTQTPRYLIKTRGQQVTLSCSPISGHRSVSWYQQTPGQGLQFLFEYFSETQRNKGNFPGRFSGRQFSNSRSEMNVSTLELGDSALYLCASSLGAGPASPLHFGNGTRLTVT.

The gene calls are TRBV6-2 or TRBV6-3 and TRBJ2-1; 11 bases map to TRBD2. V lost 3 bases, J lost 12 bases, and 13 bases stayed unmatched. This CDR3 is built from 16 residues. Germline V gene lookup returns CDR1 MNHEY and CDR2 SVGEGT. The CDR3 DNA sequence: TGTGCCAGCAGTTATTCAATAGCGGGGGGGATAGGAGCGCAGTTCTTC. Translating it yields CASSYSIAGGIGAQFF.

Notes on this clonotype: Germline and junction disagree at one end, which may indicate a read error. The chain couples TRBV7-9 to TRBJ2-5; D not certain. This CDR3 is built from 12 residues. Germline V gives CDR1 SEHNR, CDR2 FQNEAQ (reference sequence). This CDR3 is CSSSLVGETQYF. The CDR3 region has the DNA TGTTCCAGCAGCTTAGTTGGGGAGACCCAGTACTTC.

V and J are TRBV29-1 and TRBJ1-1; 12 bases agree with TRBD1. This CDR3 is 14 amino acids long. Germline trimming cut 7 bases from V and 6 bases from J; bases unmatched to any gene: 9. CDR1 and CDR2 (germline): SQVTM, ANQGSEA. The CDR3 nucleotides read TGCAGCGCCGCGGGACAGGGGGCACGCGCTGAAGCTTTCTTT. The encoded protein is CSAAGQGARAEAFF. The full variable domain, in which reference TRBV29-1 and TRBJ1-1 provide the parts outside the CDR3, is SAVISQKPSRDICQRGTSLTIQCQVDSQVTMMFWYRQQPGQSLTLIATANQGSEATYESGFVIDKFPISRPNLTFSTLTVSNMSPEDSSIYLCSAAGQGARAEAFFGQGTRLTVV.

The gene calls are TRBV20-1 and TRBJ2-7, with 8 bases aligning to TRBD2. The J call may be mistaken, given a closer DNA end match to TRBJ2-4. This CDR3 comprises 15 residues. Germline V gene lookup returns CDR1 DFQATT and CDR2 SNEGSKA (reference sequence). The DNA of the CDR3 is TGCAGTGCTAGAGATCGGGAGGGGTGGGCAAACATTCAGTACTTC. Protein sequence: CSARDREGWANIQYF.

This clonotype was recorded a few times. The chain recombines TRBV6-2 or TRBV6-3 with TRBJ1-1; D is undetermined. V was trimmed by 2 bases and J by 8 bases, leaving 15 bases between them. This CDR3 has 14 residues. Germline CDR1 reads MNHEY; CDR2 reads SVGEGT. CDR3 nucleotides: TGTGCCAGCAGTTACACCGTCGACGTTCCCGAAGCTTTCTTT. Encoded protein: CASSYTVDVPEAFF.

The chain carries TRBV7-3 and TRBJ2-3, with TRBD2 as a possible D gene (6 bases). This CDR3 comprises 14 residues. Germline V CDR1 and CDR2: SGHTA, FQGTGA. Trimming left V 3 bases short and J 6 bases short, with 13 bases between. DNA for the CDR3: TGTGCCAGCAGCTTGGGGACTCCCCCCGATACGCAGTATTTT. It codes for CASSLGTPPDTQYF.

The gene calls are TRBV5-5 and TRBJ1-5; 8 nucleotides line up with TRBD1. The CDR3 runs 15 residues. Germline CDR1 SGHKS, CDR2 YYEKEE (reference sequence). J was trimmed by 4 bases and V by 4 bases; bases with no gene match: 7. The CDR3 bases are TGTGCCAGCAGCCCACTAGGGACAGGAAATCAGCCCCAGCATTTT. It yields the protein CASSPLGTGNQPQHF.

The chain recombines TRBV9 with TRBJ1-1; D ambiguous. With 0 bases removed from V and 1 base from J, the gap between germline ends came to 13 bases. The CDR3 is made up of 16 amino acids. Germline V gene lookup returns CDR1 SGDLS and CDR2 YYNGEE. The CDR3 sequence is CASSVVPTTANTEAFF. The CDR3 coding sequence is TGTGCCAGCAGCGTAGTCCCGACGACCGCGAACACTGAAGCTTTCTTT.

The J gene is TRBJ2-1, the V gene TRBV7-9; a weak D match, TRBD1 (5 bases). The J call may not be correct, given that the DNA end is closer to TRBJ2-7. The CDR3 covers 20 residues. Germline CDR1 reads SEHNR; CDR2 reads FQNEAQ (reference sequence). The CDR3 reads CASSLQGVVARPVSYNEQYF. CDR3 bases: TGTGCCAGCAGCTTACAAGGGGTCGTGGCCAGGCCGGTTTCCTACAATGAGCAGTACTTC.

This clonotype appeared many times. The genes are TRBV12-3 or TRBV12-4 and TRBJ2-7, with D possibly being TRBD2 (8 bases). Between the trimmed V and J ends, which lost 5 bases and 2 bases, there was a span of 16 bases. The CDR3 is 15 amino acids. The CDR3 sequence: CASSMRGDRAYEQYF. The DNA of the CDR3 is TGTGCCAGCAGTATGCGGGGGGACAGAGCCTACGAGCAGTACTTC.

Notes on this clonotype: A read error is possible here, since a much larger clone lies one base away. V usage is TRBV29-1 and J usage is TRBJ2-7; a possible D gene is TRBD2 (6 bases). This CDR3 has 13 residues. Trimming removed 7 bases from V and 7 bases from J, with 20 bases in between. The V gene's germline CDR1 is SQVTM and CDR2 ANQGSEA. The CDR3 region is CSAVGGTYNEQYF. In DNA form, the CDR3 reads TGCAGCGCAGTGGGAGGAACCTACAATGAGCAGTACTTC.

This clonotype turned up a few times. The CDR3 reads CAASGGAGEQFF. Written as DNA, the CDR3 is TGTGCCGCTAGCGGGGGGGCGGGTGAGCAGTTCTTC. The rearrangement joins TRBV6-2 or TRBV6-3 to TRBJ2-1, with 12 bases matching TRBD2. The CDR3 contains 12 residues. V was pared by 11 bases and J by 9 bases, with 5 bases of the junction left unmatched. Germline values: CDR1 MNHEY, CDR2 SVGEGT.

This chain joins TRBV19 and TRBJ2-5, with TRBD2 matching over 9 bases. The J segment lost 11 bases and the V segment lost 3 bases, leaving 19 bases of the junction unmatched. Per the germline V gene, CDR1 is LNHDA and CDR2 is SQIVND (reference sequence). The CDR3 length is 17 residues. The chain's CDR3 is CASSMSPLAGLSNEQYF. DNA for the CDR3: TGTGCCAGTAGTATGAGCCCTCTAGCGGGGCTTTCCAATGAGCAGTACTTC.

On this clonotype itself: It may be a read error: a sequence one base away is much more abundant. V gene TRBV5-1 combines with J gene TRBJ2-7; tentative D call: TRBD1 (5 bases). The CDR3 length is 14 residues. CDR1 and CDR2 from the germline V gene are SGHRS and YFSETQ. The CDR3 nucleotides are TGCGCCGGCAGCCAACAGGAGCCTAGGGACGAGCAGTACTTC. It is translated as CAGSQQEPRDEQYF.